These T cell receptor beta chains were read from a single sample in a study of T cell responses to AZD1222 COVID-19 vaccine. Sequencing used immunoSEQ multiplex PCR; TCRdb keeps in-frame clones, though not all of them. The sample contains approximately 140,000 clones, around 83% of which appear only once. Sequenced material: peripheral blood, taken on day 0 of MenACWY control vaccination. The receptors come from an adult in good health. Both conserved end residues are part of each CDR3. A D gene is named only where the DNA matches it firmly. The size field is filled for only some rows; it gives once, few, many or a size class.

v_call	clone_size	d_call	j_call	cdr3_aa	cdr3_nt
TRBV6-5	-	-	TRBJ1-1	CASSFLPPMNTEAFF	TGTGCCAGCAGTTTCCTACCTCCCATGAACACTGAAGCTTTCTTT
TRBV9	once	-	TRBJ1-3	CASNPRGNKGNTIYF	TGTGCCAGCAACCCTCGCGGGAATAAAGGAAACACCATATATTTT
TRBV2	-	TRBD1	TRBJ2-7	CASSEQGESYEQYF	TGTGCCAGCAGTGAACAGGGGGAGTCCTACGAGCAGTACTTC
TRBV3-1/TRBV3-2	-	-	TRBJ1-6	CASSQGVAYNSPLHF	TGTGCCAGCAGCCAAGGGGTCGCCTATAATTCACCCCTCCACTTT
TRBV4-1	once	TRBD1	TRBJ2-5	CASSLGGLETQYF	TGCGCCAGCAGCCTAGGGGGCTTAGAGACCCAGTACTTC
TRBV6-5	-	TRBD1	TRBJ1-5	CASSYLRGQPQHF	TGTGCCAGCAGTTACCTCAGGGGGCAGCCCCAGCATTTT
TRBV19	-	TRBD1	TRBJ1-1	CASRPGGLNTEAFF	TGTGCCAGTAGGCCAGGGGGTCTGAACACTGAAGCTTTCTTT
TRBV30	-	-	TRBJ1-3	CAWSVPRRSGNTIYF	TGTGCCTGGAGTGTACCCAGGCGCTCTGGAAACACCATATATTTT
TRBV10-1	-	-	TRBJ2-1	CASSEFSGVSYNEQFF	TGCGCCAGCAGTGAGTTTTCAGGGGTCTCCTACAATGAGCAGTTCTTC
TRBV11-2	-	TRBD2	TRBJ2-1	CASSLVIAGGLGEQFF	TGTGCCAGCAGCTTAGTTATAGCGGGGGGGCTGGGTGAGCAGTTCTTC